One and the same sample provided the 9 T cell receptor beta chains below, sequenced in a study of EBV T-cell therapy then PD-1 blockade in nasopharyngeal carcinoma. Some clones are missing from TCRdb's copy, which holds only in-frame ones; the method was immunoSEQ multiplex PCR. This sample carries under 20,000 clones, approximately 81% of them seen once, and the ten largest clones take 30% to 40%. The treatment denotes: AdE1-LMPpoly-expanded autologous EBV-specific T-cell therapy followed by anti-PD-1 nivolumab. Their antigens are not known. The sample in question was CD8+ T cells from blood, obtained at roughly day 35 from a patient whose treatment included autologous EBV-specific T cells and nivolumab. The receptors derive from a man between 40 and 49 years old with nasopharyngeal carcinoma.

CDR3 nucleotides: TGTGCCAGCAGCTTGCGGCGAAACACTGAAGCTTTCTTT. Translated, it gives CASSLRRNTEAFF. The V call is TRBV5-6, the J call TRBJ1-1, with D hard to call. V lost 1 base and J lost 2, with 6 bases in between. Germline values: CDR1 SGHDT, CDR2 YYEEEE. This CDR3 has 13 amino acids.

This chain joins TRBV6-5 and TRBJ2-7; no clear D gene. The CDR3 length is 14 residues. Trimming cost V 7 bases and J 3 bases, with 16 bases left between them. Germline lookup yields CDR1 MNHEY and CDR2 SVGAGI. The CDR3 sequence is CASIGPRRDYEQYF. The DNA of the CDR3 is TGTGCCAGCATCGGACCGCGGCGCGACTACGAGCAGTACTTC.

The CDR3 DNA sequence: TGTGCCAGTAGTATACAGGGCACCGGGGAGCTGTTTTTT. Amino acids: CASSIQGTGELFF. The chain is built from TRBV19 and TRBJ2-2; maybe TRBD1 (5 bases). Trimming pared 2 bases from V and 4 bases from J, leaving 5 bases between. Germline CDR1 and CDR2: LNHDA and SQIVND (reference sequence). This CDR3 has 13 amino acids.

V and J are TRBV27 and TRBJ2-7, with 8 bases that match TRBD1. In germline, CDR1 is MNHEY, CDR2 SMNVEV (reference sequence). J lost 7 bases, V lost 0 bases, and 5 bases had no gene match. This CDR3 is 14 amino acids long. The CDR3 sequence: CASSLSRTGKEQYF. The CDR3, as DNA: TGTGCCAGCAGTTTATCCCGGACAGGGAAAGAGCAGTACTTC.

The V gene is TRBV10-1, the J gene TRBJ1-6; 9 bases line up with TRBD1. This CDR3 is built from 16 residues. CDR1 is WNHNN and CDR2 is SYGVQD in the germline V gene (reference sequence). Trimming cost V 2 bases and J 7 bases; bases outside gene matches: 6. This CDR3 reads CASSEAGQGRNSPLHF. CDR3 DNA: TGCGCCAGCAGTGAGGCCGGACAGGGGAGGAATTCACCCCTCCACTTT.

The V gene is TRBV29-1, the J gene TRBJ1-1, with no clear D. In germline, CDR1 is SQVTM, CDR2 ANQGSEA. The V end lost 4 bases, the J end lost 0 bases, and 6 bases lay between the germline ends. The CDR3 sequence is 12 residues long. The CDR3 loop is CSVGRMNTEAFF. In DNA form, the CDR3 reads TGCAGCGTTGGCAGGATGAACACTGAAGCTTTCTTT.

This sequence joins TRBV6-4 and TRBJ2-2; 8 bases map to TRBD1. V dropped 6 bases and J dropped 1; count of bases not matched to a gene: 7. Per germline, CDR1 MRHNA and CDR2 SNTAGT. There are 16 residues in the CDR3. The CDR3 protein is CASSPRGQENTGELFF. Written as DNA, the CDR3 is TGTGCCAGCAGCCCTAGGGGACAGGAGAACACCGGGGAGCTGTTTTTT.

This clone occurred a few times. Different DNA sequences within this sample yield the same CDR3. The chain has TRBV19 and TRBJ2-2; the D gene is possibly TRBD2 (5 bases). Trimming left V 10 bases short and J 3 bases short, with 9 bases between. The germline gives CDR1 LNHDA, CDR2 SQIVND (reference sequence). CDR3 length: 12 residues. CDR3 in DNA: TGTGCCACCGAGGGATACACCGGGGAGCTGTTTTTT. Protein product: CATEGYTGELFF. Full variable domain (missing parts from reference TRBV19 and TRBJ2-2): DGGITQSPKYLFRKEGQNVTLSCEQNLNHDAMYWYRQDPGQGLRLIYYSQIVNDFQKGDIAEGYSVSREKKESFPLTVTSAQKNPTAFYLCATEGYTGELFFGEGSRLTVL.

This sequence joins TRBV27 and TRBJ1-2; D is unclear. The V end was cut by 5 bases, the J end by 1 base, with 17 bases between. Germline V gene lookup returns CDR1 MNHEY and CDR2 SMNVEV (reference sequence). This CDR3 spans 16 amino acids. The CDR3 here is CASSPSSGPNNYGYTF. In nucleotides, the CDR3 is TGTGCCAGCAGTCCTTCGAGTGGGCCGAATAACTATGGCTACACCTTC.